The TCR beta chain under discussion was sequenced for a study of blood T cell repertoires in COVID-19. Profiled with immunoSEQ multiplex PCR; TCRdb holds only in-frame clones, not every one. The sample contains around 190,000 clones, 80% to 90% of which appear only once. CDR1 is SGHKS and CDR2 is YYEKEE in the germline V gene (reference sequence). After removal of 7 bases from V and 1 base from J, the junction contained 10 bases not matched to a gene. This CDR3 region has 17 residues. This TCR was sampled from a human donor in a cohort sampled during active COVID-19. The V gene is TRBV5-5, the J gene TRBJ2-7, with 14 positions matching TRBD2. The sequenced sample consisted of peripheral blood. In nucleotides, the CDR3 is TGTGCCAGCGGTATGGGACTAGCGGGAGTCCGATCCTACGAGCAGTACTTC. Its translation is CASGMGLAGVRSYEQYF.